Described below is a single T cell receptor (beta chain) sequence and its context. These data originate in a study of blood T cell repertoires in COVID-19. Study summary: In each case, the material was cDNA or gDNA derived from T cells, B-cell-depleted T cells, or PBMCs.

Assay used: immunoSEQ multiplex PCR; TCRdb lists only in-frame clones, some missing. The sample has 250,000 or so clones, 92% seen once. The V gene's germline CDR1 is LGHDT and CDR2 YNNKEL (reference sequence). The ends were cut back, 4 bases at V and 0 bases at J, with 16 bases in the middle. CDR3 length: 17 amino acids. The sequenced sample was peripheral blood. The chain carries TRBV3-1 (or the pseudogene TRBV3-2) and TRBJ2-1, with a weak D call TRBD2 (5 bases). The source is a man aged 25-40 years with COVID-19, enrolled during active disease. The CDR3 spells CASSRRTGRSSYNEQFF. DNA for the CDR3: TGTGCCAGCAGCCGCCGGACTGGAAGATCCTCCTACAATGAGCAGTTCTTC.